Sequencing of this TCR beta chain was carried out in a study of blood T cell repertoires in COVID-19. TCRdb keeps only in-frame clones here, not all; method: immunoSEQ multiplex PCR. This sample has about 320,000 clones, with roughly nine tenths found just once. The V end lost 6 bases, the J end lost 2 bases, and 13 bases lay between the germline ends. This CDR3 contains 14 residues. Germline V CDR1 and CDR2: SNHLY, FYNNEI. Input material: PBMCs or T cells enriched from blood (not recorded which). This chain joins TRBV2 and TRBJ1-1; D remains ambiguous. The sequence came from a man in his sixties who had recovered from COVID-19. The DNA of the CDR3 is TGTGCCAGCAGACTGTGGAGTCTTAACACTGAAGCTTTCTTT. This translates into CASRLWSLNTEAFF. Full variable domain (missing parts from reference TRBV2 and TRBJ1-1): EPEVTQTPSHQVTQMGQEVILRCVPISNHLYFYWYRQILGQKVEFLVSFYNNEISEKSEIFDDQFSVERPDGSNFTLKIRSTKLEDSAMYFCASRLWSLNTEAFFGQGTRLTVV.